In this sample, the clone carrying this T cell receptor beta chain turned up once. TCR beta sequencing was performed on blood CD8+ and CD4+ T cells. The control participants were healthy donors, and these controls were matched with respect to both age and sex. Random hexamers were used to reverse transcribe about 0.5 to 1 ug of RNA. Amplification of TCR beta CDR3 used immunoSEQ multiplex PCR across 54 Vbeta and 13 Jbeta. MiXCR, applied by TCRdb to the immunoSEQ multiplex PCR reads, yields one record per CDR3 protein. This table holds roughly 200,000 distinct CDR3 sequences, approximately 94% found once. The data stem from a study of CD8 T cells in Susac syndrome. The CDR3 spans 13 residues. Trimming left V 4 bases short and J 8 bases short, with 14 bases between. Looked up from germline, CDR1 is MNHEY and CDR2 is SMNVEV (reference sequence).

The sequence came from a human donor in good health. Sequencing used CD4+ T cells from PBMCs. The chain is built from TRBV27 and TRBJ1-2; D is unresolved. The CDR3 here is CASSSFMVGGYTF. CDR3 coding DNA: TGTGCCAGCAGTTCCTTTATGGTAGGCGGCTACACCTTC.